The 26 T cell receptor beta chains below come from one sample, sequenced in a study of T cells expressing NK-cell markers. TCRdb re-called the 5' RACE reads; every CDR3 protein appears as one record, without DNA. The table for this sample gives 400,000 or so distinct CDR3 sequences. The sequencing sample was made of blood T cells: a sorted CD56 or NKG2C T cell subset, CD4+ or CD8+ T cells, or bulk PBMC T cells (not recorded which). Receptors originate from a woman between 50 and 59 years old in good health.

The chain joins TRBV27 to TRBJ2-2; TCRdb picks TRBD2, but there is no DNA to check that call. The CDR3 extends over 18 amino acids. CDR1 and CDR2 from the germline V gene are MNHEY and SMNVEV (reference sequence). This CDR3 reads CASSLTSGQTMNTGELFF.

The CDR3 sequence: CASSLGGYGTEAFF. The chain couples TRBV11-2 to TRBJ1-1. There are 14 residues in the CDR3. The germline V gene encodes CDR1 SGHAT and CDR2 FQNNGV.

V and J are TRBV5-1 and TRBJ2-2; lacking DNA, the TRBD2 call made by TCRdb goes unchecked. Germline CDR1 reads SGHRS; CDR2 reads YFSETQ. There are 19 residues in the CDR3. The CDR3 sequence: CASSLTGTSGRPNTGELFF.

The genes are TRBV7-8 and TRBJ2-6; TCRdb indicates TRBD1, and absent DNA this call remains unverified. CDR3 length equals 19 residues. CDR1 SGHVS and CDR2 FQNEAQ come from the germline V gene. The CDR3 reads CASSPQGQGAGSGANVLTF. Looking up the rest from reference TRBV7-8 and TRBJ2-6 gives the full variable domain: GAGVSQSPRYKVAKRGQDVALRCDPISGHVSLFWYQQALGQGPEFLTYFQNEAQLDKSGLPSDRFFAERPEGSVSTLKIQRTQQEDSAVYLCASSPQGQGAGSGANVLTFGAGSRLTVL.

The CDR3 sequence is CASSQAELVLAYNEQFF. The rearrangement links TRBV14 to TRBJ2-1; without DNA, the TCRdb call of TRBD2 cannot be checked. Germline CDR1 and CDR2: SGHDN and FVKESK. The length of the CDR3 is 17 residues. The whole variable domain, remainder taken from reference TRBV14 and TRBJ2-1, is EAGVTQFPSHSVIEKGQTVTLRCDPISGHDNLYWYRRVMGKEIKFLLHFVKESKQDESGMPNNRFLAERTGGTYSTLKVQPAELEDSGVYFCASSQAELVLAYNEQFFGPGTRLTVL.

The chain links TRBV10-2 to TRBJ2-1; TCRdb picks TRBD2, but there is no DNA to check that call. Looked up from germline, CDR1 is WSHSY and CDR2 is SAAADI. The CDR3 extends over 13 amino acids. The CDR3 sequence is CASRPSGSNEQFF.

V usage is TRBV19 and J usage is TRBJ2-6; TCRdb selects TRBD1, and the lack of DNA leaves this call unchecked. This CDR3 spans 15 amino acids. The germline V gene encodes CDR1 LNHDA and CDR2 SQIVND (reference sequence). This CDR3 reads CASSIGGPGANVLTF.

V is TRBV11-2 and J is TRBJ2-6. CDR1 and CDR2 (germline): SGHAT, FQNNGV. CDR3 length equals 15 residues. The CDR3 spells CASSPQGAGANVLTF.

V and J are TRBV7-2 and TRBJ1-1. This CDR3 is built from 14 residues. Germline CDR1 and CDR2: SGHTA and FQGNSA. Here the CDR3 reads CASSLDFGTLEAFF. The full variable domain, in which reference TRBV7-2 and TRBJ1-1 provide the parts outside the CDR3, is GAGVSQSPSNKVTEKGKDVELRCDPISGHTALYWYRQSLGQGLEFLIYFQGNSAPDKSGLPSDRFSAERTGGSVSTLTIQRTQQEDSAVYLCASSLDFGTLEAFFGQGTRLTVV.

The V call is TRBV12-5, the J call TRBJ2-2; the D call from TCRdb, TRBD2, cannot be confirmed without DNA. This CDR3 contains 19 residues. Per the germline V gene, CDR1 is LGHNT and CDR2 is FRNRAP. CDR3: CASGLRRRGLAVNTGELFF.

CDR3 loop: CASSLGGRRWETQYF. The V gene is TRBV3-1, the J gene TRBJ2-5; TCRdb calls TRBD2, which cannot be checked without DNA. The germline V gene encodes CDR1 LGHDT and CDR2 YNNKEL (reference sequence). The CDR3 totals 15 residues.

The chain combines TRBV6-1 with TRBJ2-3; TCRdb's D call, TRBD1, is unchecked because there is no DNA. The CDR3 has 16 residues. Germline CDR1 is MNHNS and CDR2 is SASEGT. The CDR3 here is CASSGHLARGADTQYF.

The chain's CDR3 is CASSPTRWGTEAFF. The chain couples TRBV11-2 to TRBJ1-1; TCRdb selects TRBD1, and the lack of DNA leaves this call unchecked. The germline gives CDR1 SGHAT, CDR2 FQNNGV. The CDR3 is 14 amino acids.

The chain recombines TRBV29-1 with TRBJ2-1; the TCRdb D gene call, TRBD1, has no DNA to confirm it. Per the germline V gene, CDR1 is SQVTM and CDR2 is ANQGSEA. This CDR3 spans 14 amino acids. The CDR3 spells CSAPAGTGPNEQFF.

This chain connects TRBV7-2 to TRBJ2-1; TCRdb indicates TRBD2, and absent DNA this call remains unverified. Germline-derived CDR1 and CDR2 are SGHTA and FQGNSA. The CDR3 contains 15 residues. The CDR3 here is CASSPDYSSYNEQFF.

The CDR3 sequence is CATGLAPHEQYF. This chain links TRBV10-3 with TRBJ2-7; TCRdb lists TRBD2, though no DNA is available to test this call. The CDR3 length is 12 residues. Germline V lookup: CDR1 ENHRY, CDR2 SYGVKD.

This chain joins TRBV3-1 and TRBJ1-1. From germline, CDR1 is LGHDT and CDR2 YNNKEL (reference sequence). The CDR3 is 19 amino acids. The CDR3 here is CASSQGLQGLFRLNTEAFF.

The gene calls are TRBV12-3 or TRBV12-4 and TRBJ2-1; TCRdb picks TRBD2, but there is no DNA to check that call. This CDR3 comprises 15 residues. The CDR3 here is CASRRLAGTGGEQFF.

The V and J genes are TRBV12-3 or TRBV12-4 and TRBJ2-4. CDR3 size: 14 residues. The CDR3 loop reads CASSLGLAKNIQYF.

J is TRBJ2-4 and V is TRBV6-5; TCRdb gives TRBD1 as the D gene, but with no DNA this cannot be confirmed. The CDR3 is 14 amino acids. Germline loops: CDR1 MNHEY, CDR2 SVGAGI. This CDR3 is CASSSRQGTNIQYF.

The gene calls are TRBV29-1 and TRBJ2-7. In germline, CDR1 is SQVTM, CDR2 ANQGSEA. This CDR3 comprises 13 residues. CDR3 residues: CSVGSDSPYEQYF.

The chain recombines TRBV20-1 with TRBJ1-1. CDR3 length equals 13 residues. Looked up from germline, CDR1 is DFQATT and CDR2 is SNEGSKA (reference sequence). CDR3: CSASSGRAPEAFF.

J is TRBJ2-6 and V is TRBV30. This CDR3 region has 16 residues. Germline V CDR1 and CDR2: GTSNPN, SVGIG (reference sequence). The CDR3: CASHGEGSSGANVLTF.

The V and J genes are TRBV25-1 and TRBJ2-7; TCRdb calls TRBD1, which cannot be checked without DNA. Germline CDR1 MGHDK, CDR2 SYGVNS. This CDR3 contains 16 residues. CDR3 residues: CARGARGSGPSYEQYF.

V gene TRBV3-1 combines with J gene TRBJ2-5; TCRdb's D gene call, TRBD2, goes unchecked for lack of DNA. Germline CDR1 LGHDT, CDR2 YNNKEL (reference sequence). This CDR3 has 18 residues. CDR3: CASSQRTSGRRPRETQYF.

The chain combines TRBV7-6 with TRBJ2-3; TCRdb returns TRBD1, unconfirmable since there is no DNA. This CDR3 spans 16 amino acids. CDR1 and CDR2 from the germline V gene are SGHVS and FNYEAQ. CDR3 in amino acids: CASSLEGAGATDTQYF.